This TCR beta chain emerged from a study of OX40 agonist ivuxolimab in advanced cancers. Study context: Earlier anti-PD-1, anti-PD-L1 or anti-CTLA-4 therapy was permitted; about 39% had received some.

Method: immunoSEQ multiplex PCR; TCRdb's copy keeps in-frame clones and lacks some. The table includes fewer than 65,000 clones, about 80% detected once. Trimming took off 2 bases at V and 4 bases at J, with 8 bases between the two ends. The CDR3 sequence is 13 residues long. The germline CDR1 and CDR2 sequences are MNHNS and SASEGT. The sample here was CD4+ or CD8+ T cells sorted from blood, taken in a trial of the OX40 agonist ivuxolimab. J is TRBJ1-1 and V is TRBV6-1, with no clear D. This TCR derives from an adult with an advanced solid tumor such as melanoma, head and neck, liver or kidney cancer. The CDR3 bases are TGTGCCAGCAGTGAAATCGGTAGCACTGAAGCTTTCTTT. It encodes CASSEIGSTEAFF.